The source of this TCR beta chain is a study of shared clonotypes between healthy human individuals. Regarding the study as a whole: Blood was the sole source, and tissue repertoires probably differ.

A remark on this clone: The antigen is not known.

The V end lost 0 bases, the J end lost 3 bases, and 12 bases lay between the germline ends. The CDR3 has 15 residues. Per the germline V gene, CDR1 is GTSNPN and CDR2 is SVGIG (reference sequence). Several immunoSEQ plates received, in even portions, the genomic DNA of each subset. Replicate PCRs run on unsorted PBMC used about 0.3 ug DNA, which was approximately 29,000 T cell genomes. As handled by the study authors: There were no quality scores in the junction-only immunoSEQ sequences, so filtering differed. Using immunoSEQ multiplex PCR, the repertoire was profiled, and TCRdb retains in-frame clones only, with some absent. V, J and clone size were drawn from that table, and D and trimming were deduced from the DNA. Of approximately 480,000 clones in the sample, 60% to 80% were seen once.

Sequencing was done on a sample of PBMCs. The rearrangement uses TRBV30 and TRBJ1-3; TRBD1 is a possible D gene (5 bases). This receptor was taken from a middle-aged woman in good health. Some clones in this sample may be carry-over from other donors' samples. The CDR3 sequence: CAWSVLGAVGNTIYF. Written as DNA, the CDR3 is TGTGCCTGGAGTGTCCTAGGGGCGGTTGGAAACACCATATATTTT.